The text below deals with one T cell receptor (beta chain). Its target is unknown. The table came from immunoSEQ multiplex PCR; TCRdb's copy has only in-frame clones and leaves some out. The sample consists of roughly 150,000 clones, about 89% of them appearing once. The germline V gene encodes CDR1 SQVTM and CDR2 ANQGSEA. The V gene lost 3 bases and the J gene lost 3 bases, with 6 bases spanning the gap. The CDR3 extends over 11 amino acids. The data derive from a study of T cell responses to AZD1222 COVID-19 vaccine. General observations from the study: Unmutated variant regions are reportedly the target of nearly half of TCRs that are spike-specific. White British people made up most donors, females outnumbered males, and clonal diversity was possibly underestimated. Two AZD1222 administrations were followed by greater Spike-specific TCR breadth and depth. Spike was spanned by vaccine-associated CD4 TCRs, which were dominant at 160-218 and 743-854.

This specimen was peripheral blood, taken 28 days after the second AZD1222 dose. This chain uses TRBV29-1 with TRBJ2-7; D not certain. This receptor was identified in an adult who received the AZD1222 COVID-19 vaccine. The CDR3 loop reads CSVDTVYEQYF. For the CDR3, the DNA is TGCAGCGTTGACACAGTCTACGAGCAGTACTTC.